Described below is a single TCR beta chain sequence and its context. This entry is derived from a study of blood T cell repertoires in COVID-19. Across the study: T cells, B-cell-depleted T cells, or PBMCs provided the cDNA or gDNA that served as material.

Source study methods: Nucleated cell counts were estimated from reference gene primer amplification. TCRdb's copy holds only in-frame clones and misses some; the assay was immunoSEQ multiplex PCR. Clone size and V and J calls were adopted from that table, with D and trimming inferred from the DNA. Of some 260,000 clones in the sample, 84% were seen once. The study drew participants aged about 18 to 89 years from some 25 US areas. Self-reported history from a screening survey and questionnaire set each donor's cohort. CDR3 length: 15 residues. CDR1 and CDR2 from the germline V gene are LGHNA and YNFKEQ. Germline trimming cut 3 bases from V and 3 bases from J; bases unmatched to any gene: 2.

This chain joins TRBV4-2 and TRBJ2-3; 11 bases fit TRBD2. The source of this sequence is a man under 40 with acute COVID-19. The sequenced sample was PBMCs or T cells enriched from blood (not recorded which). The CDR3 coding sequence is TGTGCCAGCAGCCAGACTAGCGGGGCAACAGATACGCAGTATTTT. Amino acid sequence: CASSQTSGATDTQYF.